This TCR beta chain was profiled in a study of OX40 agonist ivuxolimab in advanced cancers. Study conclusions and caveats: In general, CD8+ T cells held more expanded clones than CD4+ did, on average.

Remarks on this clone: Its cognate antigen is unknown.

Germline V lookup: CDR1 LNHDA, CDR2 SQIVND (reference sequence). V dropped 6 bases and J dropped 4; count of bases not matched to a gene: 6. The CDR3 consists of 14 residues. Clones were sequenced by immunoSEQ multiplex PCR, and TCRdb holds only the in-frame ones, with some missing. The sample consists of 35,000 to 50,000 clones, roughly 86% of them appearing once. V gene TRBV19 combines with J gene TRBJ2-1; 7 positions agree with TRBD1. This TCR came from an adult with an advanced solid tumor such as melanoma, head and neck, liver or kidney cancer. The sample in question was CD4+ or CD8+ T cells sorted from blood, obtained in a trial of the OX40 agonist ivuxolimab. The CDR3 DNA reads TGTGCCAGTAGGCGTACAGGGGATTACAATGAGCAGTTCTTC. Its protein product is CASRRTGDYNEQFF.